Below, 11 T cell receptor beta chains from the same sample are listed, as sequenced in a study of blood T cell repertoires in COVID-19. Repertoires were generated with immunoSEQ multiplex PCR, while TCRdb's copy carries only in-frame clones and drops some. The sample lists about 250,000 clones, about nine tenths seen once, with approximately 1.7% in the top ten. The sample was PBMCs or T cells enriched from blood (not recorded which). The source of these receptors is a man in his forties who had recovered from COVID-19.

The chain uses TRBV7-9 and TRBJ1-2; 8 bases agree with TRBD1. Trimming removed 5 bases from V and 8 bases from J; junction bases left unmatched: 10. This CDR3 contains 14 residues. Germline V CDR1 and CDR2: SEHNR, FQNEAQ (reference sequence). This CDR3 is CASSPSDRDGGYTF. The CDR3, as DNA: TGTGCCAGCAGCCCCTCGGACAGGGATGGCGGCTACACCTTC. The full variable domain, in which reference TRBV7-9 and TRBJ1-2 provide the parts outside the CDR3, is DTGVSQNPRHKITKRGQNVTFRCDPISEHNRLYWYRQTLGQGPEFLTYFQNEAQLEKSRLLSDRFSAERPKGSFSTLEIQRTEQGDSAMYLCASSPSDRDGGYTFGSGTRLTVV.

This chain connects TRBV12-3 or TRBV12-4 to TRBJ1-1; D might be TRBD1 (5 bases). V was cut by 5 bases and J by 1 base, with 8 bases left in between. This CDR3 comprises 13 residues. The chain's CDR3 is CASSRQQNTEAFF. The DNA of the CDR3 is TGTGCCAGCAGTCGACAGCAGAACACTGAAGCTTTCTTT.

This chain uses TRBV27 with TRBJ2-7, with D perhaps TRBD1 (6 bases). The CDR3 consists of 14 residues. Germline CDR1 and CDR2: MNHEY and SMNVEV (reference sequence). Trimming removed 5 bases at V and 1 base at J, with 12 bases between. CDR3 DNA sequence: TGTGCCAGCAGTCTACAGGGTCCGTCCTACGAGCAGTACTTC. Translation gives CASSLQGPSYEQYF.

The chain couples TRBV5-4 to TRBJ1-4; 10 nucleotides align to TRBD1. Trimming took 4 bases from V and 7 from J; bases not matched to a gene: 10. This CDR3 is built from 16 residues. Germline values: CDR1 SGHNT, CDR2 YYREEE (reference sequence). CDR3 DNA: TGTGCCAGCAGCACCGGACAGGGGGGTTTAGGTGAAAAACTGTTTTTT. This translates into CASSTGQGGLGEKLFF.

This chain joins TRBV2 and TRBJ1-6, with D perhaps matching TRBD1 (5 bases). Germline values: CDR1 SNHLY, CDR2 FYNNEI. The V end was cut by 6 bases, the J end by 8 bases, with 14 bases between. There are 14 residues in the CDR3. CDR3: CASSLGQGYSPLHF. The CDR3 nucleotides are TGTGCCAGCAGCCTCGGCCAGGGTTATTCACCCCTCCACTTT.

The rearrangement links TRBV7-9 to TRBJ2-2; 11 positions match TRBD1. The germline V gene encodes CDR1 SEHNR and CDR2 FQNEAQ (reference sequence). The CDR3 spans 13 residues. The junction had 6 bases not matched to a gene; V was cut back by 11 bases and J by 7 bases. The CDR3 DNA follows: TGTGCCGGAGGACAGGGGGCGATCGGGGAGCTGTTTTTT. Its translation: CAGGQGAIGELFF.

The chain uses TRBV11-3 and TRBJ2-1; D perhaps matches TRBD2 (5 bases). V lost 3 bases and J lost 8, with 5 bases in between. The germline CDR1 and CDR2 sequences are SGHNT and YENEEA. This CDR3 is built from 11 residues. CDR3 in amino acids: CASSLEDEQFF. The CDR3 coding sequence is TGTGCCAGCAGCTTGGAGGATGAGCAGTTCTTC. Variable domain in full (rest from reference TRBV11-3 and TRBJ2-1): EAGVVQSPRYKIIEKKQPVAFWCNPISGHNTLYWYLQNLGQGPELLIRYENEEAVDDSQLPKDRFSAERLKGVDSTLKIQPAELGDSAVYLCASSLEDEQFFGPGTRLTVL.

The chain carries TRBV12-3 or TRBV12-4 and TRBJ1-4; a possible D gene is TRBD1 (6 bases). Between the trimmed V and J ends, which lost 5 bases and 8 bases, there was a span of 12 bases. The CDR3 loop spans 13 amino acids. CDR3 residues: CASSPGHGEKLFF. For the CDR3, the DNA is TGTGCCAGCAGTCCGGGACATGGGGAAAAACTGTTTTTT.

The gene calls are TRBV13 and TRBJ2-7; D is undetermined. CDR1 and CDR2 from the germline V gene are PRHDT and FYEKMQ (reference sequence). The CDR3 loop spans 13 amino acids. V gave up 0 bases and J gave up 6 bases, with 9 bases separating them. The CDR3 DNA follows: TGTGCCAGCAGCTTAGGTCCATACAGCGAGCAGTACTTC. This codes for CASSLGPYSEQYF.

The chain recombines TRBV7-3 with TRBJ1-1; D possibly corresponds to TRBD1 (5 bases). The V gene's germline CDR1 is SGHTA and CDR2 FQGTGA. This CDR3 contains 17 residues. Trimming removed 1 base from V and 5 bases from J, with 20 bases in between. CDR3 region: CASSLMGGLRQRTEAFF. The DNA for the CDR3 is TGTGCCAGCAGCTTAATGGGGGGTTTGCGCCAGAGAACTGAAGCTTTCTTT.

This chain links TRBV19 with TRBJ1-5; 9 nucleotides align to TRBD1. The germline gives CDR1 LNHDA, CDR2 SQIVND (reference sequence). The CDR3 loop spans 15 amino acids. The V and J ends lost 7 bases and 3 bases, in that order; junction bases with no gene match: 7. The CDR3 nucleotides read TGTGCCAGTACCCTAGGGACAGGGTTCAATCAGCCCCAGCATTTT. Protein sequence: CASTLGTGFNQPQHF.